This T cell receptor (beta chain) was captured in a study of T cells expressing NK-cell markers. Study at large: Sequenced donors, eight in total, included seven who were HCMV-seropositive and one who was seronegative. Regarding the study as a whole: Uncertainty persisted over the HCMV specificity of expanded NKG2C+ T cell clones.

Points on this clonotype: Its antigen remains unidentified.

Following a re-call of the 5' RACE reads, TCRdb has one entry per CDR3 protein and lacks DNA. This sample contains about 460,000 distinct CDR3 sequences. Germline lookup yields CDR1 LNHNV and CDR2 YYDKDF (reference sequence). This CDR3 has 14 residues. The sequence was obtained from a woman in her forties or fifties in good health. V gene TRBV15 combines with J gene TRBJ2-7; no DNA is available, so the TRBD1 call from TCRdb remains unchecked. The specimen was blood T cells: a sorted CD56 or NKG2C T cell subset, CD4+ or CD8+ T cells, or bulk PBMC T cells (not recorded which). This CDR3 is CATSGGQGGYEQYF.